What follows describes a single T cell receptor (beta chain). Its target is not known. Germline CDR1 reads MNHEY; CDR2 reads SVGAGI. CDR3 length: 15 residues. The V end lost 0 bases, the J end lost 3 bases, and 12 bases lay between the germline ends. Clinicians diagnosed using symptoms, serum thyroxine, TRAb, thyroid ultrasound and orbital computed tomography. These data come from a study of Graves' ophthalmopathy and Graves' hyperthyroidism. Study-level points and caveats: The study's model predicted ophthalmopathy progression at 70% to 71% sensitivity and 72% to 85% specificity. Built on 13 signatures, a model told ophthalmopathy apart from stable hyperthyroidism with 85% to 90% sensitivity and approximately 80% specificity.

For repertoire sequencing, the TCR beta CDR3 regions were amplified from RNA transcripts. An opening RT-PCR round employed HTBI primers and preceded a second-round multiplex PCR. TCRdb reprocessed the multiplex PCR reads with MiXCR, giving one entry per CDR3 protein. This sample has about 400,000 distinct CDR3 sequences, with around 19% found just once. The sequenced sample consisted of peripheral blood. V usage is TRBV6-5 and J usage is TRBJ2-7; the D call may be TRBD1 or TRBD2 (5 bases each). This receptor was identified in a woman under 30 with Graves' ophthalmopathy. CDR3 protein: CASSYSRGQDYEQYF. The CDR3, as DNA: TGTGCCAGCAGTTACTCCCGGGGCCAAGACTACGAGCAGTACTTC.